The 9 T cell receptor beta chains in this list originate from one sample, sequenced in a study of Ad26.COV2.S vaccination and SARS-CoV-2 variants. Specified treatment: 15 to 20 received Ad26.COV2.S at low or high dose, single or two shots; five or six received placebo; per-sample allocation not given. Samples were taken on day 63 after the first vaccine or placebo injection. TCRdb keeps only in-frame clones here, not all; method: immunoSEQ multiplex PCR. The sample carries 400,000 or so clones, approximately 90% recorded once. Material: peripheral blood, obtained in a trial of Ad26.COV2.S vaccine versus placebo. The source of these receptors is a person aged 18 to 59 who received the Ad26.COV2.S COVID-19 vaccine or a placebo.

Here the CDR3 reads CAISGGARGMNTEAFF. The CDR3 nucleotides are TGTGCCATCAGTGGAGGGGCCAGGGGCATGAACACTGAAGCTTTCTTT. V and J are TRBV10-3 and TRBJ1-1; the D gene is possibly TRBD1 (6 bases). There are 16 residues in the CDR3. Germline loops: CDR1 ENHRY, CDR2 SYGVKD. V lost 4 bases, J lost 0 bases, and 15 bases lay in between.

V and J are TRBV6-1 and TRBJ2-5; D perhaps matches TRBD1 (5 bases). Germline CDR1 and CDR2: MNHNS and SASEGT. The length of the CDR3 is 14 residues. The V end was cut by 3 bases, the J end by 2 bases, with 10 bases between. The CDR3 reads CASSDGRDQETQYF. CDR3 sequence (DNA): TGTGCCAGCAGTGATGGCAGGGATCAAGAGACCCAGTACTTC.

This clone was seen just once. The V and J genes are TRBV2 and TRBJ1-1; D remains unclear. Trimming removed 3 bases from V and 4 bases from J, with 12 bases in between. This CDR3 has 14 amino acids. Germline V gives CDR1 SNHLY, CDR2 FYNNEI. CDR3: CASSETPGSTEAFF. The CDR3, as DNA: TGTGCCAGCAGTGAGACCCCGGGAAGCACTGAAGCTTTCTTT.

This clone came up a few times. The chain links TRBV29-1 to TRBJ1-2; maybe TRBD1 (6 bases). This CDR3 is 14 amino acids long. V was trimmed by 7 bases and J by 3 bases, leaving 18 bases between them. Germline CDR1 SQVTM, CDR2 ANQGSEA. CDR3 DNA sequence: TGCAGCGCATCCTTTGGACAGCTGGACTATGGCTACACCTTC. Its protein is CSASFGQLDYGYTF.

The chain uses TRBV5-4 and TRBJ2-1, with TRBD2 matching over 11 bases. CDR3 length equals 14 residues. Germline CDR1 SGHNT, CDR2 YYREEE (reference sequence). V shed 0 bases, J shed 10 bases, and the junction held 3 bases outside the gene matches. The CDR3 loop reads CASSLVAGGREQFF. The CDR3 DNA reads TGTGCCAGCAGCTTGGTAGCGGGGGGGAGGGAGCAGTTCTTC.

The chain combines TRBV4-1 with TRBJ1-6; 11 positions match TRBD1. CDR3 size: 15 residues. The germline V gene has CDR1 MGHRA and CDR2 YSYEKL. V lost 0 bases and J lost 8; bases outside the gene matches: 0. The CDR3 DNA follows: TGCGCCAGCAGCCAAGAGGGACAGGGGGATTCACCCCTCCACTTT. Protein: CASSQEGQGDSPLHF.

This clone was seen just once. The chain recombines TRBV29-1 with TRBJ2-5; TRBD1 aligns across 9 bases. The trim removed 1 base at V and 7 bases at J, leaving 7 bases unmatched. From germline, CDR1 is SQVTM and CDR2 ANQGSEA. This CDR3 is built from 14 residues. CDR3 nucleotide sequence: TGCAGCGTTGAAGGGACAGGGGCCCCGGGGACCCAGTACTTC. Residues: CSVEGTGAPGTQYF.

This clone is a singleton in its sample. The V and J genes are TRBV9 and TRBJ2-5; D unresolved. Germline-derived CDR1 and CDR2 are SGDLS and YYNGEE. The CDR3 length is 13 residues. V was pared by 0 bases and J by 5 bases, with 8 bases between. CDR3: CASSVGNWETQYF. The CDR3 DNA is TGTGCCAGCAGCGTAGGAAACTGGGAGACCCAGTACTTC. Complete variable domain (other parts from reference TRBV9 and TRBJ2-5): DSGVTQTPKHLITATGQRVTLRCSPRSGDLSVYWYQQSLDQGLQFLIQYYNGEERAKGNILERFSAQQFPDLHSELNLSSLELGDSALYFCASSVGNWETQYFGPGTRLLVL.

Turning to this clone: The same CDR3 is also encoded by other DNA sequences in this sample. The chain links TRBV20-1 to TRBJ2-5; D unclear. This CDR3 is built from 11 residues. Trimming removed 3 bases at V and 2 bases at J, with 4 bases between. CDR1 DFQATT and CDR2 SNEGSKA come from the germline V gene (reference sequence). The DNA of the CDR3 is TGCAGTGCTAGGGAGCAAGAGACCCAGTACTTC. Its protein product is CSAREQETQYF.